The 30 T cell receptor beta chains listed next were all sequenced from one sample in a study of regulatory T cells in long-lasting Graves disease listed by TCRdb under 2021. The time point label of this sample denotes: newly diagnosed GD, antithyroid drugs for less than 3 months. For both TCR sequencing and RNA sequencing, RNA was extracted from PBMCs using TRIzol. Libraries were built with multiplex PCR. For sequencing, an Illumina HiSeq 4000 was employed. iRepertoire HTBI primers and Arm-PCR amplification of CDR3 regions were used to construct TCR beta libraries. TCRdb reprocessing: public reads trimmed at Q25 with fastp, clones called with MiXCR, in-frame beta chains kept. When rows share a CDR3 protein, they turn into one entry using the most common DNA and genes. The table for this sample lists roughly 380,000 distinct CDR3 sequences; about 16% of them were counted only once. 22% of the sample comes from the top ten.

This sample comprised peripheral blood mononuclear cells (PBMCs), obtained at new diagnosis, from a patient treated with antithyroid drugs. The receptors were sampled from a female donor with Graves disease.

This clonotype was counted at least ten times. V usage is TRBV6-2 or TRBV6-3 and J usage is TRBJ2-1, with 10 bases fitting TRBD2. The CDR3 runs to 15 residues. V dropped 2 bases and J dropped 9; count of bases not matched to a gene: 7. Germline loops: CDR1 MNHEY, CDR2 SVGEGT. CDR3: CASSYPFSGRIEQFF. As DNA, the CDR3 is TGTGCCAGCAGTTACCCCTTTAGCGGGAGGATTGAGCAGTTCTTC.

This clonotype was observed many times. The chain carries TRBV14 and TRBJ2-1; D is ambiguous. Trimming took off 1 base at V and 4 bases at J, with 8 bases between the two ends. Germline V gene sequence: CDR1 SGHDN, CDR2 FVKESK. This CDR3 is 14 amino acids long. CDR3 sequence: CASSQGSGYNEQFF. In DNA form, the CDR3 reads TGTGCCAGCAGCCAAGGGTCGGGTTACAATGAGCAGTTCTTC.

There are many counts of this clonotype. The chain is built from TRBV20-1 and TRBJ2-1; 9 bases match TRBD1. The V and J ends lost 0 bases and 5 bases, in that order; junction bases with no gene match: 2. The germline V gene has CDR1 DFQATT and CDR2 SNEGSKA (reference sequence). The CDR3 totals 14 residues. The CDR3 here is CSARDWTGDNEQFF. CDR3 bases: TGCAGTGCTAGAGATTGGACAGGGGACAATGAGCAGTTCTTC.

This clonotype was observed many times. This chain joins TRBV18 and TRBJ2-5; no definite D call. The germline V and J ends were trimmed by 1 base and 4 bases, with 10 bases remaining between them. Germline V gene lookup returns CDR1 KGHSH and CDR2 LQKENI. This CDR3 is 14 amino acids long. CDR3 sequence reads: CASSPQASRETQYF. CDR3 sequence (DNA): TGTGCCAGCTCACCACAGGCCAGCCGAGAGACCCAGTACTTC.

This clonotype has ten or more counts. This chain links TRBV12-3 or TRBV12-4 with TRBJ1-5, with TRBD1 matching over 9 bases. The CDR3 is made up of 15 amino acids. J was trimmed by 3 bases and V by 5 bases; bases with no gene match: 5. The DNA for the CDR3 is TGTGCCAGCAGTCCCCGGACAGGGGACAATCAGCCCCAGCATTTT. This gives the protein CASSPRTGDNQPQHF.

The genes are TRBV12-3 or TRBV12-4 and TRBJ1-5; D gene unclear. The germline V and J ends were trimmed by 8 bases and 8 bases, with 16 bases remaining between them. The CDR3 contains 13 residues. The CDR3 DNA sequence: TGTGCCAGCGGAACGTACCACCCGGAGCCCCAGCATTTT. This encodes CASGTYHPEPQHF.

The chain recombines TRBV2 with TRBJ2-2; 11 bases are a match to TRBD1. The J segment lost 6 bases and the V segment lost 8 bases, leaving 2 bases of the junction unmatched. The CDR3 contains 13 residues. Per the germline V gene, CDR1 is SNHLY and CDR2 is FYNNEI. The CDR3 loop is CASGTGGAGELFF. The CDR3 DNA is TGTGCCAGCGGGACAGGGGGGGCCGGGGAGCTGTTTTTT.

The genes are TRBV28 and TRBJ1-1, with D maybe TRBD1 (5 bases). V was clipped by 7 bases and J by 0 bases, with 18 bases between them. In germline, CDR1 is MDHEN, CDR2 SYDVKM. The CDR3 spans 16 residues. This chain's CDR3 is CASTPLSGRLNTEAFF. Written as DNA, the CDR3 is TGTGCCAGCACCCCACTCTCGGGACGGTTGAACACTGAAGCTTTCTTT.

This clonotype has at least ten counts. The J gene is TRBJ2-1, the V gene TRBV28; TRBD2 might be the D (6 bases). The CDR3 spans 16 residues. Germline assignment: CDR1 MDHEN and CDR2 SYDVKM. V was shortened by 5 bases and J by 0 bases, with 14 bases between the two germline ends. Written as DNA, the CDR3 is TGTGCCAGCAGTCTTGGACTAACTAACTCCTACAATGAGCAGTTCTTC. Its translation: CASSLGLTNSYNEQFF. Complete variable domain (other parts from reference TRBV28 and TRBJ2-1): DVKVTQSSRYLVKRTGEKVFLECVQDMDHENMFWYRQDPGLGLRLIYFSYDVKMKEKGDIPEGYSVSREKKERFSLILESASTNQTSMYLCASSLGLTNSYNEQFFGPGTRLTVL.

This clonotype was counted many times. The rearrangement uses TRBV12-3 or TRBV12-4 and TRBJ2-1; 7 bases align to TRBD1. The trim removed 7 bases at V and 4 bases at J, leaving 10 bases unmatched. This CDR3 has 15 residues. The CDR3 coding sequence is TGTGCCAGCAACGACCGGGACAGAGATTACAATGAGCAGTTCTTC. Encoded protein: CASNDRDRDYNEQFF.

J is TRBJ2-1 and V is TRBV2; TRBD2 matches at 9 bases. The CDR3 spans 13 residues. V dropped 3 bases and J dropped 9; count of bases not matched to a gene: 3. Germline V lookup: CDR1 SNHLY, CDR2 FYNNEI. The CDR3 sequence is CASSEREGAEQFF. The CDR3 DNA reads TGTGCCAGCAGTGAGCGGGAGGGCGCTGAGCAGTTCTTC.

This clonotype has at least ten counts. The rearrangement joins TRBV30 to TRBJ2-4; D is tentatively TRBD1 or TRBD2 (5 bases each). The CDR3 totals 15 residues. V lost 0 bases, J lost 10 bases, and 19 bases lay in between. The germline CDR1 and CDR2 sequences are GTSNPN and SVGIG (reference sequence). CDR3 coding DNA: TGTGCCTGGAGTGTAATGTCCGGGACCGAGGGGATTCAGTACTTC. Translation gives CAWSVMSGTEGIQYF.

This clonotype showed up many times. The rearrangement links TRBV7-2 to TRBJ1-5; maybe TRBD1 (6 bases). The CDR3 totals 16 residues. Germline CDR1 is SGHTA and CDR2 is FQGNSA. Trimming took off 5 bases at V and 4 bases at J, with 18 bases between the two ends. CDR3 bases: TGTGCCAGCAGCGCGAGGGGGTTTCTCCCGAATCAGCCCCAGCATTTT. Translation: CASSARGFLPNQPQHF.

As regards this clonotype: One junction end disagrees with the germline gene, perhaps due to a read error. CDR3 region: CASSLGGQGIHEQYF. The CDR3 nucleotides read TGTGCCAGCAGCTTAGGGGGACAGGGGATCCACGAGCAGTACTTC. V is TRBV12-3 or TRBV12-4 and J is TRBJ2-7; TRBD1 agrees at 10 bases. This CDR3 region has 15 residues.

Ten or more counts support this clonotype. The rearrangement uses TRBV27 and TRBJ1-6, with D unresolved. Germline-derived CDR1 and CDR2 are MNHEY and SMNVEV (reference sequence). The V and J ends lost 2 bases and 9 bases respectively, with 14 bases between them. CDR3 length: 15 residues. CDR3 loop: CASSLLWGEGSPLHF. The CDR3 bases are TGTGCCAGCAGTTTACTGTGGGGTGAGGGTTCACCCCTCCACTTT.

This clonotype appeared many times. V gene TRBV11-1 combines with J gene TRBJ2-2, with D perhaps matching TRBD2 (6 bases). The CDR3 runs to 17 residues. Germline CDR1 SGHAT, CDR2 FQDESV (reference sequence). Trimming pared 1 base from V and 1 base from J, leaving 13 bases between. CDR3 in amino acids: CASSLVLRGMNTGELFF. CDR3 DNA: TGTGCCAGCAGCTTAGTTCTCCGGGGGATGAACACCGGGGAGCTGTTTTTT.

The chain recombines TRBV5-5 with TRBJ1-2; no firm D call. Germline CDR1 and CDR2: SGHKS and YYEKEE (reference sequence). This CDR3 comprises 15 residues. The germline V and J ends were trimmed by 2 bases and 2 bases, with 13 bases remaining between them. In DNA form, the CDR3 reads TGTGCCAGCAGCTTAGGTGGGAGCTCGAACTATGGCTACACCTTC. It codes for CASSLGGSSNYGYTF.

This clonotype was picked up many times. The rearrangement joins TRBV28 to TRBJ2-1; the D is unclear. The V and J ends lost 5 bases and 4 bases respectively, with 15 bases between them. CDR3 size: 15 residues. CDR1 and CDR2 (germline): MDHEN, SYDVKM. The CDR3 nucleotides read TGTGCCAGCAGTACCGCTTGGAAGGGATACAATGAGCAGTTCTTC. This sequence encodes CASSTAWKGYNEQFF. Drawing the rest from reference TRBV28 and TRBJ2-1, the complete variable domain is DVKVTQSSRYLVKRTGEKVFLECVQDMDHENMFWYRQDPGLGLRLIYFSYDVKMKEKGDIPEGYSVSREKKERFSLILESASTNQTSMYLCASSTAWKGYNEQFFGPGTRLTVL.

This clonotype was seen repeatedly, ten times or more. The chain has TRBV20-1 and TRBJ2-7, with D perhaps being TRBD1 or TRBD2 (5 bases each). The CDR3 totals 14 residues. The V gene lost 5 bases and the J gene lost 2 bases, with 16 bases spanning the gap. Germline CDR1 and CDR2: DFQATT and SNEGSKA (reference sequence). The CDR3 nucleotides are TGCAGTGCTGAGGGACGTCTGAATCCCTACGAGCAGTACTTC. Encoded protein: CSAEGRLNPYEQYF.

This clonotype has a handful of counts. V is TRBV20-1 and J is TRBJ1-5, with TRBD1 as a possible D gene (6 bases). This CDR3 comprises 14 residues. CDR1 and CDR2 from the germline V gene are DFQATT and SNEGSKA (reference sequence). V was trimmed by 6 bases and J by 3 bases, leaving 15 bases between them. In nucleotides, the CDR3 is TGCAGTGCCGCGAGGGGGGGGGTCAATCAGCCCCAGCATTTT. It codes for CSAARGGVNQPQHF.

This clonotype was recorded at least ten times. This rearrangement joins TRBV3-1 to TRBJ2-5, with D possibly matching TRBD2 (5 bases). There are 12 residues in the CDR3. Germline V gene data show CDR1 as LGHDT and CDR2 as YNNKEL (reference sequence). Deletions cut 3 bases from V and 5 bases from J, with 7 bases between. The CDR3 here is CASSHSGETQYF. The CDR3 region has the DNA TGTGCCAGCAGCCACTCGGGGGAGACCCAGTACTTC.

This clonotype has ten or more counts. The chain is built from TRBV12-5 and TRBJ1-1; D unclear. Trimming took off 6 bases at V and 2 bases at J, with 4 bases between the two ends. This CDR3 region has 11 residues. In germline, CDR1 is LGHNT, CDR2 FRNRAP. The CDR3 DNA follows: TGTGCTAGTGGGCCAAACACTGAAGCTTTCTTT. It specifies CASGPNTEAFF.

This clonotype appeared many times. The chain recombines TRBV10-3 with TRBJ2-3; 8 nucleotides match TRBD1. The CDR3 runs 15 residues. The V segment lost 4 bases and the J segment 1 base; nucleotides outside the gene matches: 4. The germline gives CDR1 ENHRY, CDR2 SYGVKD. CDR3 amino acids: CAISGQGLGTDTQYF. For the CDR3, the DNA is TGTGCCATCAGTGGACAGGGGTTGGGCACAGATACGCAGTATTTT.

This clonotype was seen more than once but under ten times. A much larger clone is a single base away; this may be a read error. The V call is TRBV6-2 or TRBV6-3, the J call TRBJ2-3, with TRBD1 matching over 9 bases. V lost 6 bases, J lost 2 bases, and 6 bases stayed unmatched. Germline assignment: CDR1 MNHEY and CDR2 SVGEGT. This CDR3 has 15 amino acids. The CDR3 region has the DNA TGTGCCAGCAGCTATAGGACAGGGGACACAGATACGCAGTATTTT. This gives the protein CASSYRTGDTDTQYF.

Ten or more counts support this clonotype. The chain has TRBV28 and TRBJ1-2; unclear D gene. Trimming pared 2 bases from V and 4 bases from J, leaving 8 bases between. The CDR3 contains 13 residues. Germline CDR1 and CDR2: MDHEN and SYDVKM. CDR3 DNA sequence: TGTGCCAGCAGTTTAAGGGCAGCCTATGGCTACACCTTC. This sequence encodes CASSLRAAYGYTF.

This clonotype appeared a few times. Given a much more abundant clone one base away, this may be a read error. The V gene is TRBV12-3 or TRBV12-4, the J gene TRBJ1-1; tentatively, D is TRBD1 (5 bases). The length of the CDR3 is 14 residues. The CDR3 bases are TGTGCCAGTAACTATGGGACGGCTAACACTGAAGCTCTCTTT. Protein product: CASNYGTANTEALF.

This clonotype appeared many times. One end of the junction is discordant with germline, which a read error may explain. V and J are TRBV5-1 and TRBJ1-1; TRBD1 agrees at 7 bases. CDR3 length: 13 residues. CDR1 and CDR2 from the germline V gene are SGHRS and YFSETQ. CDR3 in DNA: TGTGCCAGCAGCCCGACAGGGTTAGAAGAAGCTTTCTTT. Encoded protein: CASSPTGLEEAFF.

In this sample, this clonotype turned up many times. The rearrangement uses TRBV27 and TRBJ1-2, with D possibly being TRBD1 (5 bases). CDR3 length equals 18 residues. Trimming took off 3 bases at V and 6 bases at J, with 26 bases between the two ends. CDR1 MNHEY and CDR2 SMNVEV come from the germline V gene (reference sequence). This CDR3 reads CASSFQFLGGGRTNGYTF. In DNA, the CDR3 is TGTGCCAGCAGTTTTCAATTTCTTGGTGGGGGACGGACTAATGGCTACACCTTC.

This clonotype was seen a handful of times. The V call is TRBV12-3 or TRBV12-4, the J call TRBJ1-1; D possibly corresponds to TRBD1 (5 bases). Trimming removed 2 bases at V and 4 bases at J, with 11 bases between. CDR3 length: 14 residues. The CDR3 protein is CASSLWQGGTEAFF. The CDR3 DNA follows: TGTGCCAGCAGTTTATGGCAGGGTGGCACTGAAGCTTTCTTT.

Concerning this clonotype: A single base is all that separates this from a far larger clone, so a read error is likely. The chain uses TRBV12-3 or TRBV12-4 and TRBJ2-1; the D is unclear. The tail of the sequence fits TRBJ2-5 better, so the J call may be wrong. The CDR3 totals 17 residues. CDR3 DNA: TGTGTCAGCAGTTTCATGGTACCAGAAGACCCACAAGAGACCCAGTACTTC. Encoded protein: CVSSFMVPEDPQETQYF.